This section outlines one TCR beta chain sequence together with its context. Generated by immunoSEQ multiplex PCR, the TCRdb table keeps only in-frame clones and is missing some. The sample yields roughly 46,000 clones, 80% to 85% seen once. This specimen comes from a study of T cell changes during pregnancy in multiple sclerosis. Trimming removed 3 bases from V and 5 bases from J, with 7 bases in between. The V gene's germline CDR1 is LNHDA and CDR2 SQIVND (reference sequence). The CDR3 consists of 13 residues. Sequencing was performed on CD4+ T cells from peripheral blood mononuclear cells, taken before pregnancy. The genes are TRBV19 and TRBJ1-4; D gene unclear. The sequence derives from a female donor with multiple sclerosis, enrolled in a pregnancy study. The CDR3 spells CASSMRENEKLFF. The CDR3 nucleotides are TGTGCCAGTAGTATGAGGGAGAATGAAAAACTGTTTTTT. The variable domain in full, completed from reference TRBV19 and TRBJ1-4, reads DGGITQSPKYLFRKEGQNVTLSCEQNLNHDAMYWYRQDPGQGLRLIYYSQIVNDFQKGDIAEGYSVSREKKESFPLTVTSAQKNPTAFYLCASSMRENEKLFFGSGTQLSVL.